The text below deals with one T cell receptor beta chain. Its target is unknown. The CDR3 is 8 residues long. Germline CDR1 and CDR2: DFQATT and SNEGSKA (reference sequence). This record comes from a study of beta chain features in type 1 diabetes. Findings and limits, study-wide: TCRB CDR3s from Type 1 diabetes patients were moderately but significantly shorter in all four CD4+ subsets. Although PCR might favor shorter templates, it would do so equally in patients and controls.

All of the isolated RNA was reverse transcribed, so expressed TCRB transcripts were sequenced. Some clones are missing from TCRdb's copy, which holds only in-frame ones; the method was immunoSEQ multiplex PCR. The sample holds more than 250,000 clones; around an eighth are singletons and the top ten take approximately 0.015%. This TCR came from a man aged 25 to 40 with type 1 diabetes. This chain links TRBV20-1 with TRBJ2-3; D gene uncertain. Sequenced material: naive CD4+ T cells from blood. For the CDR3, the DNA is TGCCGTCCTCATACGCAGTATTTT. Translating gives CRPHTQYF.